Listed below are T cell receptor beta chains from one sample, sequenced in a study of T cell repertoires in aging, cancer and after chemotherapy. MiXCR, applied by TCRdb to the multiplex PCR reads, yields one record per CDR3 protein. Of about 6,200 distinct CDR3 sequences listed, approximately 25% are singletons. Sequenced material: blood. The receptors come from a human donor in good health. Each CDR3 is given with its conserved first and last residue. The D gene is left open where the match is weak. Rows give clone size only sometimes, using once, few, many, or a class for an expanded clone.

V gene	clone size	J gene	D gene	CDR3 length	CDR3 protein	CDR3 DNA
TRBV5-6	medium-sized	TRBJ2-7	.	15	CASSLEGGITYEQYF	TGTGCCAGCAGCTTGGAAGGTGGGATCACCTACGAGCAGTACTTC
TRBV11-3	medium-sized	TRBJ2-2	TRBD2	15	CASSSSGRDTGELFF	TGTGCCAGCAGCTCCAGCGGGAGGGACACCGGGGAGCTGTTTTTT
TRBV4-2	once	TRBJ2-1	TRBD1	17	CASSQDAGGLPYNEQFF	TGCGCCAGCAGCCAAGATGCAGGGGGCCTACCCTACAATGAGCAGTTCTTC
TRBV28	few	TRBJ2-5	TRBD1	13	CASRGQGRETQYF	TGTGCCAGCAGAGGACAGGGAAGAGAGACCCAGTACTTC
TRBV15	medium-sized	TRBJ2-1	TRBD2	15	CATSRDGSGRGEQFF	TGTGCCACCAGCAGAGATGGTAGCGGGAGAGGTGAGCAGTTCTTC
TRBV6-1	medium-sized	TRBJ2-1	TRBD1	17	CASSLYGDRGLYNEQFF	TGTGCCAGCAGTTTATACGGGGACAGGGGGCTCTACAATGAGCAGTTCTTC
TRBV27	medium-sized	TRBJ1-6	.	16	CASSRLGSSYNSPLHF	TGTGCCAGCAGCCGATTGGGGAGCTCCTATAATTCACCCCTCCACTTT
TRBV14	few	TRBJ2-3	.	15	CASSRFKFGADTQYF	TGTGCCAGCAGCCGTTTCAAGTTTGGGGCAGATACGCAGTATTTT
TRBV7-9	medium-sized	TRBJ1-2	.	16	CASSLGSTESNYGYTF	TGTGCCAGCAGCTTGGGGTCGACAGAATCTAACTATGGCTACACCTTC
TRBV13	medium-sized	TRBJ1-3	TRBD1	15	CASSLAGQGVNTIYF	TGTGCCAGCAGCTTAGCGGGACAGGGTGTGAACACCATATATTTT
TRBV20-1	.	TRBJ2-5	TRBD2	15	CSAPASGRAGETQYF	TGCAGTGCCCCCGCTAGCGGGAGGGCCGGAGAGACCCAGTACTTC
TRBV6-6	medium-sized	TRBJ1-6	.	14	CASSYSAGDSPLHF	TGTGCCAGCAGTTACTCGGCCGGCGATTCACCCCTCCACTTT
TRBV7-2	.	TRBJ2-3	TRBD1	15	CASSSFRGRKDTQYF	TGTGCCAGCAGCTCGTTCAGGGGGCGCAAAGATACGCAGTATTTT
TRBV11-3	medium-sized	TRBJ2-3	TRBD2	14	CASSPGTNTDTQYF	TGTGCCAGCAGCCCGGGGACTAACACAGATACGCAGTATTTT
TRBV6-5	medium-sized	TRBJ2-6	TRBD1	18	CAAAPYGQGAEGANVLTF	TGTGCCGCCGCACCTTATGGGCAGGGGGCCGAAGGGGCCAACGTCCTGACTTTC
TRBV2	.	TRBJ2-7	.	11	CASNRASEQYF	TGTGCCAGCAACAGGGCTTCCGAGCAGTACTTC
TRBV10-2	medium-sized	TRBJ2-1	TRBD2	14	CASTLAGGYNEQFF	TGCGCCAGCACCCTCGCGGGGGGGTACAATGAGCAGTTCTTC
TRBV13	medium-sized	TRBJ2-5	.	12	CASSLAQETQYF	TGTGCCAGCAGCTTAGCCCAAGAGACCCAGTACTTC
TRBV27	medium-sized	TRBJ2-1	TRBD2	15	CASTIRLAGFHEQFF	TGTGCCAGCACCATTCGCCTAGCGGGATTCCATGAGCAGTTCTTC
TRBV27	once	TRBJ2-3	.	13	CASMTDPTDTQYF	TGTGCCAGCATGACGGACCCCACAGATACGCAGTATTTT
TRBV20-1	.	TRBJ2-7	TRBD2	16	CSARALAGEFSYEQYF	TGCAGTGCTAGGGCGCTAGCGGGAGAGTTCTCCTACGAGCAGTACTTC
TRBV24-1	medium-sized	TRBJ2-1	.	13	CATSDGSYNEQFF	TGTGCCACCAGTGATGGTAGCTACAATGAGCAGTTCTTC
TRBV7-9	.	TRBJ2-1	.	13	CASSRGEYNKQFF	TGCGCCAGCAGCCGGGGCGAATACAATAAGCAGTTCTTC
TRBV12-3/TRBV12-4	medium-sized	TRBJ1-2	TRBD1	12	CASSFRGGGYTF	TGTGCCAGCAGTTTCAGGGGGGGTGGCTACACCTTC
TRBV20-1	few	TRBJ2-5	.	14	CSARAPTNKKTQYF	TGCAGTGCTAGGGCACCGACAAACAAGAAGACCCAGTACTTC
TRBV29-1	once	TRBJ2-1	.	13	CSVFLPTYNEQFF	TGCAGCGTTTTTCTACCGACCTACAATGAGCAGTTCTTC
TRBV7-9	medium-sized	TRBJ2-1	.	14	CASSLDAGYNEQFF	TGTGCCAGCAGCTTAGATGCAGGGTACAATGAGCAGTTCTTC
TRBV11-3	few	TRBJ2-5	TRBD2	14	CASSPRAGQETQYF	TGTGCCAGCAGCCCTAGAGCGGGACAAGAGACCCAGTACTTC
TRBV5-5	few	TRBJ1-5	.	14	CASSSPGTNQPQHF	TGTGCCAGCAGCTCCCCGGGTACCAATCAGCCCCAGCATTTT
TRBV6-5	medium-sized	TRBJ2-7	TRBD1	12	CAGGQGPYEQYF	TGTGCCGGAGGACAGGGTCCTTACGAGCAGTACTTC
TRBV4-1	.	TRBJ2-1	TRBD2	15	CASSLGELAGNEQFF	TGCGCCAGCAGCCTTGGCGAACTAGCGGGGAATGAGCAGTTCTTC
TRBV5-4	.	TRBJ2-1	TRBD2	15	CASSLDGGSSNEQFF	TGTGCCAGCAGCTTGGATGGCGGGAGCAGCAATGAGCAGTTCTTC
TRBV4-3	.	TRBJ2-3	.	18	CASSQDWGGGQRGDTQYF	TGCGCCAGCAGCCAAGATTGGGGGGGGGGGCAGCGTGGGGATACGCAGTATTTT
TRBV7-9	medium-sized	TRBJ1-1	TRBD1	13	CASSRGQGAEAFF	TGTGCCAGCAGCAGAGGACAGGGCGCTGAAGCTTTCTTT
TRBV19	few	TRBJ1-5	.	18	CASSFLTRRGSGNQPQHF	TGTGCCAGTAGTTTTTTGACCCGTAGGGGGTCGGGCAATCAGCCCCAGCATTTT
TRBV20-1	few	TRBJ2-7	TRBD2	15	CSARDSGLAEYEQYF	TGCAGTGCTAGAGATTCGGGACTAGCTGAATACGAGCAGTACTTC
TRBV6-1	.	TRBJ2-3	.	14	CASSRDLNTDTQYF	TGTGCCAGCAGCCGGGACCTAAACACAGATACGCAGTATTTT
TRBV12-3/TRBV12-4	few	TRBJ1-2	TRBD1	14	CASSFSGTDYGYTF	TGTGCCAGCAGTTTTTCCGGGACAGACTATGGCTACACCTTC
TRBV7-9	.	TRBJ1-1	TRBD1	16	CASSLWGDRAYTEAFF	TGTGCCAGCAGCTTATGGGGGGACAGGGCTTACACTGAAGCTTTCTTT
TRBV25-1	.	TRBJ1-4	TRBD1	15	CASRGTGGSDEKLFF	TGTGCCAGCAGAGGGACAGGGGGTTCTGATGAAAAACTGTTTTTT